The present T cell receptor (beta chain) was sequenced within a study of cytomegalovirus exposure and HLA in healthy donors. A note on this clone: The antigen remains unidentified.

The PCR had 60 Vbeta and 13 Jbeta primers. Only in-frame clones appear in the TCRdb table, and some are missing; sequencing was by immunoSEQ multiplex PCR. The data contain some 100,000 clones, around 76% of them singletons. Germline loops: CDR1 LNHDA, CDR2 SQIVND (reference sequence). CDR3 length: 12 amino acids. Trimming shortened V by 9 bases and J by 4 bases, and 12 bases separated the two germline ends. Study conclusions and caveats: The later analysis indicated that the majority of CMV-associated TCR beta chains appeared HLA-restricted. Analysis was carried out at a later point, and it linked a missense DCLRE1C variant to TCR beta V- and J-gene trimming.

Source material: PBMCs. This receptor was obtained from a woman between 40 and 55 years old in good health and CMV-seropositive. The rearrangement uses TRBV19 and TRBJ1-2; D is perhaps TRBD1 (6 bases). The chain's CDR3 is CASGAGVYGYTF. For the CDR3, the DNA is TGTGCCAGCGGAGCAGGGGTCTATGGCTACACCTTC.